The TCR beta chain described here comes from a study of circulating CD8 cells and anti-PD-1 response in melanoma. Using around 14 ng of total RNA, TCR libraries were made with the QIAseq Immune Repertoire TCR panel. TCRdb used MiXCR to reprocess the reads, holding one entry per CDR3 protein. The sample lists 450 to 500 distinct CDR3 sequences, roughly 13% occurring once. The study, taken as a whole, reports: TIGIT repertoires were least diverse, DNEG repertoires most diverse. Peptide assays on expanded sorted subsets replaced tumor-based reactivity testing. Published repertoire comparisons used only baseline and M1 samples from a small cohort with few responders. Subset repertoires were largely private at M1, with under 7% shared.

This clonotype is labeled as medium-sized. Its antigen remains unidentified. With 5 bases removed from V and 4 bases from J, the gap between germline ends came to 17 bases. Germline-derived CDR1 and CDR2 are LNHNV and YYDKDF (reference sequence). The CDR3 loop spans 15 amino acids. Four subsets defined by PD-1 and/or TIGIT were sorted from live CD3+CD8+TCRalphabeta+ cells. This TCR derives from a human donor with melanoma. The chain recombines TRBV15 with TRBJ1-2, with a weak D call TRBD1 (5 bases). The specimen was CD8+ T cells from PBMCs, collected at baseline or after one month of anti-PD-1 therapy (not recorded which). CDR3 nucleotides: TGTGCCACCAGCGGAAAGACAGCCCTAGGCTATGGCTACACCTTC. This sequence encodes CATSGKTALGYGYTF.